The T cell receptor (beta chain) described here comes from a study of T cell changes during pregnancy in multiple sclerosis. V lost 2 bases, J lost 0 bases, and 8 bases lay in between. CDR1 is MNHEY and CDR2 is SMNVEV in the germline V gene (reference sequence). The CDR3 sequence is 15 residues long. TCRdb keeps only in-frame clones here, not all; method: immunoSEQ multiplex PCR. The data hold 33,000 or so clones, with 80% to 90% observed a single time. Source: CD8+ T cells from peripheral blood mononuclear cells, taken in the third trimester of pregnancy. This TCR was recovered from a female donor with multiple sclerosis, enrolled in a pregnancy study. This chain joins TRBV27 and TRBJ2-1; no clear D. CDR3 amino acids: CASSLILSSYNEQFF. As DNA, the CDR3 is TGTGCCAGCAGTTTAATCCTAAGCTCCTACAATGAGCAGTTCTTC.